This T cell receptor beta chain was sequenced for a study of blood T cell repertoires in COVID-19 (dated by TCRdb to 2019 to 2021). Looking at the study overall: Samples from collaborators originated in the United States, Italy and Spain and spanned both the acute and convalescent phases of COVID-19. The material from the prospective study consisted of cDNA or gDNA derived from T cells, B-cell-depleted T cells, or PBMCs. The dataset comprised deeply sampled blood TCRbeta repertoires from subjects exposed to, actively infected with, or recovered from COVID-19. The repertoires were made available in a free public database intended to serve as a resource for research on the immune response to SARS-CoV-2. Samples came from the ongoing ImmuneRACE study (first 160 participants) plus 1,254 subjects from 6 global collaborators. Nearly every sample came with metadata listing a de-identified subject ID, COVID-19 status, age in years and sex. Where HLA class I and class II types were available, the types were taken from metadata supplied by the sample provider, not from assay-based typing.

Only one count was recorded for this clone. The antigen this receptor binds is unknown. No much larger clone exists at a distance of one base, and base qualities are not known. The immunoSEQ Assay, a bias-controlled multiplex PCR, was used to amplify TCRbeta CDR3 regions from genomic DNA. Turning to the authors' computational methods: The number of nucleated cells in each sample was estimated by amplification of reference gene primers within the assay. To quantify the absolute abundance of each unique TCRbeta CDR3 rearrangement, sequence reads were collapsed and filtered. For each sample, productive Simpson clonality was calculated by taking the square root of Simpson's diversity index across productive rearrangements. Sourced from immuneACCESS, this table was stored by TCRdb with only in-frame sequences that have V and J called. A share of the clones is absent; for the studies checked, an unresolved V gene accounts for under half, and the remainder has no known explanation. That table is the source of V, J and clone size, and D and trimming were worked out from the DNA. This sample lists approximately 100,000 clones; 71% were detected once. 0.9% of the sample is held by the ten biggest clonotypes.

V lost 3 bases and J lost 5 bases, and the count of bases not matched to a germline gene is 4. CDR1 and CDR2, looked up from the germline V gene (reference sequence), are GTSNPN and SVGIG. The CDR3 contains 14 residues, cysteine and phenylalanine counted. Only CDR3 DNA is held: 42 bases, read in frame from base 1. Collaborating institutions collected whole blood in K2EDTA tubes following their own protocols. For TCRbeta analysis, collaborators shipped samples in one of three forms: frozen whole blood, isolated PBMCs, or DNA extracted from either of those sample types. Here is what the overall study found, with its caveats: The quantity of clinical and demographic metadata differed by source and by participant and was supplied without curation.

This clonotype was obtained from a human donor with acute or convalescent COVID-19. The donor label of this sample is uncertain. The rearranged chain carries TRBV30 and TRBJ1-2; TRBD1 matches 12 bases in the middle. The sample comprised peripheral blood. The sequence in DNA is TGTGCCTGGAGGGGACAGGGGGCACTTTATGGCTACACCTTC. This yields the protein CAWRGQGALYGYTF.